The present TCR beta chain was sequenced within a study of memory CD8 T cells in hepatitis C reinfection. Background on the study: Reinfection meant HCV RNA positivity after two negatives ≥60 days apart. General observations from the study: Four to six donors were too few for definitive public clonotype conclusions.

Points on this clone: As yet, its antigen is unknown.

The CDR3 runs 15 residues. The V end was cut by 0 bases, the J end by 1 base, with 7 bases between. Germline V gene lookup returns CDR1 LNHDA and CDR2 SQIVND (reference sequence). Time point: pre-reinfection, 55 to 20 weeks before reinfection detection. No in vitro expansion preceded TCR sequencing of the sorted cells. Donors came from people who inject drugs enrolled in HEPCO, Canada. Total naive CD8 T cells were sorted as viable CD3+ CD8+ CD45RO- cells from two donors. Measured with immunoSEQ multiplex PCR; TCRdb has only the in-frame clones, and not every one. The profile covers 50,000 or so clones, with roughly 90% appearing a single time and roughly 0.99% taken by the ten largest.

The rearrangement uses TRBV19 and TRBJ2-1; D is unresolved. Sequencing was performed on naive CD8+ T cells sorted from blood. The sequence was obtained from a man between 18 and 35 years old with hepatitis C virus infection. This chain's CDR3 is CASSIDLPSYNEQFF. The CDR3 DNA is TGTGCCAGTAGTATAGATCTCCCTTCCTACAATGAGCAGTTCTTC.